The sequence of this T cell receptor beta chain was determined in a study of post-analysis software for immune sequencing data. Across the study: The disease courses covered relapsing-remitting, secondary progressive and progressive-relapsing multiple sclerosis.

TCR beta libraries were prepared from cDNA with unique molecular identifiers. TCRdb itself ran the PCR reads through MiXCR, one entry per CDR3 protein. The repertoire holds more than 450,000 distinct CDR3 sequences, with 34% as singletons. Concerning this clonotype itself: What it binds is not known.

Study-wide results and limits: TRBV segments more frequent in patients than in controls numbered roughly 5 and included TRBV5-6, TRBV5-1 and TRBV20-1. Same-batch preparations were strongly co-clustered by F measure.

V lost 1 base and J lost 2, with 6 bases in between. The germline gives CDR1 SGHVS, CDR2 FNYEAQ. This CDR3 comprises 14 residues. Input material: blood. The sequence came from a girl aged 2-17 years with multiple sclerosis. V gene TRBV7-6 combines with J gene TRBJ1-5; D call uncertain. The CDR3, as DNA: TGTGCCAGCAGCTTAGACGTGGGCAATCAGCCCCAGCATTTT. Translating gives CASSLDVGNQPQHF. Together with reference TRBV7-6 and TRBJ1-5, the CDR3 gives the full variable domain: GAGVSQSPRYKVTKRGQDVALRCDPISGHVSLYWYRQALGQGPEFLTYFNYEAQQDKSGLPNDRFSAERPEGSISTLTIQRTEQRDSAMYRCASSLDVGNQPQHFGDGTRLSIL.